The rows below give T cell receptor beta chains drawn from one sample of a study of shared clonotypes between healthy human individuals. Only in-frame clones appear in the TCRdb table, and some are missing; sequencing was by immunoSEQ multiplex PCR. Among some 2,100,000 clones, approximately 94% were seen once, and the ten largest hold roughly 0.13%. The sequenced material came from naive CD4+ T cells sorted from blood. The receptor source for this set is a man younger than 35 in good health. Both conserved end residues are part of each CDR3. The D gene is left open where the match is weak. Clone size appears in some rows only: once, few, many, or a class for an expanded clone.

j_call	cdr3_length	v_call	d_call	clone_size	cdr3_nt	cdr3_aa
TRBJ2-1	14	TRBV7-9	TRBD2	.	TGTGCCAGCAGCTTAGCGGGAGGGCGCAATGAGCAGTTCTTC	CASSLAGGRNEQFF
TRBJ1-2	16	TRBV10-3	.	.	TGTGCCATCAGTGAGTCTGGGACACTGCCTAACTATGGCTACACCTTC	CAISESGTLPNYGYTF
TRBJ1-2	12	TRBV29-1	.	once	TGCAGCGTTGATGTCAGGGATTATGGCTACACCTTC	CSVDVRDYGYTF
TRBJ2-7	14	TRBV19	.	.	TGTGCCAGTAGTCGCGAACAGAGCTCCTACGAGCAGTACTTC	CASSREQSSYEQYF
TRBJ1-5	15	TRBV19	.	.	TGTGCCAGTAGTATAGCGGGCCGTAGCAATCAGCCCCAGCATTTT	CASSIAGRSNQPQHF
TRBJ2-7	8	TRBV28	.	.	TGTGCCAGCGGCCCTTGGACCTTC	CASGPWTF
TRBJ2-7	16	TRBV7-9	TRBD2	.	TGTGCCAGCAGCTTTCTTATGACTAGCGGGTACCACGAGCAGTACTTC	CASSFLMTSGYHEQYF
TRBJ2-1	15	TRBV11-2	TRBD1	.	TGTGCCAGCAGCTTTGAAGGGGGCCCCTACAATGAGCAGTTCTTC	CASSFEGGPYNEQFF
TRBJ1-2	15	TRBV25-1	TRBD1	.	TGTGCCAGCAGTAGAGACAGGGGGACTAACTATGGCTACACCTTC	CASSRDRGTNYGYTF
TRBJ1-2	14	TRBV7-2	.	.	TGTGCCAGCAGCTTAGGAACGGTAGTCTATGGCTACACCTTC	CASSLGTVVYGYTF
TRBJ2-5	13	TRBV7-9	.	.	TGTGCCAGCAGCTTAGTAGGGTTGGAGACCCAGTACTTC	CASSLVGLETQYF
TRBJ2-2	16	TRBV6-5	.	.	TGTGCCAGCAGTTACTCGGGTAGCATTAACACCGGGGAGCTGTTTTTT	CASSYSGSINTGELFF
TRBJ1-2	12	TRBV30	.	.	TGTGCCTGGAGCGGGGGAGACTATGGCTACACCTTC	CAWSGGDYGYTF
TRBJ2-2	16	TRBV5-4	TRBD2	.	TGTGCCAGCAGCAAGCTAGCGGGGGAGAACACCGGGGAGCTGTTTTTT	CASSKLAGENTGELFF
TRBJ2-7	15	TRBV19	TRBD1	.	TGTGCCAGTAGTGGGACAGGGGCCAGGGCTTACGAGCAGTACTTC	CASSGTGARAYEQYF
TRBJ2-1	13	TRBV6-6	TRBD1	.	TGTGCCAGCAAGGACAGGGGGGACAATGAGCAGTTCTTC	CASKDRGDNEQFF
TRBJ2-1	16	TRBV5-3	TRBD2	.	TGTGCCAGACGCATGCCTGCGGGGGGACAATACAATGAGCAGTTCTTC	CARRMPAGGQYNEQFF
TRBJ2-3	16	TRBV4-3	TRBD2	.	TGCGCCAGCAGCCAAGGTGCTAGCGGGTTTACAGATACGCAGTATTTT	CASSQGASGFTDTQYF
TRBJ2-7	18	TRBV11-2	.	.	TGTGCCAGCAGCTCCCGATCCATAGGGCGCCTGACGTACTACGAGCAGTACTTC	CASSSRSIGRLTYYEQYF
TRBJ2-7	15	TRBV2	TRBD2	.	TGTGCCAGCAACCTACTAGCGGGGGGGCCTGAAGAGCAGTACTTC	CASNLLAGGPEEQYF
TRBJ1-2	14	TRBV5-1	TRBD1	.	TGCGCCAGCAGCGCCGGACAGGTCCCCTATGGCTACACCTTC	CASSAGQVPYGYTF
TRBJ2-5	13	TRBV2	TRBD1	.	TGTGCCAGCAGTGAGGACAGGGGAGAGACCCAGTACTTC	CASSEDRGETQYF
TRBJ1-6	14	TRBV27	TRBD1	.	TGTGCCAGCAGTTCCGGGACAGGGCATTCACCCCTCCACTTT	CASSSGTGHSPLHF
TRBJ2-3	17	TRBV4-3	TRBD2	.	TGCGCCAGCAGCCAAGATCCCAGCGGGAGGTGGTCAGATACGCAGTATTTT	CASSQDPSGRWSDTQYF
TRBJ1-2	11	TRBV20-1	.	once	TGCAGTGTGACAGCAAGCTATGGCTACACCTTC	CSVTASYGYTF
TRBJ1-1	12	TRBV2	.	.	TGTGCCAGCAGCTCACAGGGCACTGAAGCTTTCTTT	CASSSQGTEAFF
TRBJ2-5	15	TRBV5-1	TRBD2	.	TGCGCCAGCCAAGAACTAGCGGGGCCCCAAGAGACCCAGTACTTC	CASQELAGPQETQYF
TRBJ1-3	17	TRBV7-6	.	.	TGTGCCAGCAGCCCCGTGGCCTCGGGGGGCTCTGGAAACACCATATATTTT	CASSPVASGGSGNTIYF
TRBJ1-5	13	TRBV19	TRBD1	.	TGTGCCAGTAGTGACAGGGGACATCAGCCCCAGCATTTT	CASSDRGHQPQHF
TRBJ1-2	14	TRBV18	TRBD1	.	TGTGCCAGCTCACCACCGGGACAGGGGGAAGGCTACACCTTC	CASSPPGQGEGYTF
TRBJ1-2	15	TRBV5-4	TRBD1	.	TGTGCCAGCAGCACCTCCGGACAGGGCGTAAGTGGCTACACCTTC	CASSTSGQGVSGYTF
TRBJ2-2	14	TRBV15	.	.	TGTGCCACCAGCAGAGAGGGAGGCACCGGGGAGCTGTTTTTT	CATSREGGTGELFF
TRBJ2-4	18	TRBV4-3	.	.	TGCGCCAGTTTGCCGGTGGCACTTCAGAATTGCGCCAAAAACATTCAGTACTTC	CASLPVALQNCAKNIQYF
TRBJ2-7	15	TRBV6-1	.	.	TGTGCCAGCGACCCAGGACGCCTAGCCCAATACGAGCAGTACTTC	CASDPGRLAQYEQYF
TRBJ2-2	15	TRBV5-1	TRBD1	once	TGCGCCAGCAGCCCCCGGACAGGGGACACCGGGGAGCTGTTTTTT	CASSPRTGDTGELFF
TRBJ2-7	14	TRBV2	.	.	TGTGCCAGCAGTCCCGGGACGGAGACCTACGAGCAGTACTTC	CASSPGTETYEQYF
TRBJ2-5	17	TRBV4-3	TRBD2	once	TGCGCCAGCAGCCCGACGGGACTAGCGGGAGAGGGGGAGACCCAGTACTTC	CASSPTGLAGEGETQYF
TRBJ2-2	16	TRBV11-2	TRBD1	.	TGTGCCAGCAGCGTGAGCCGGGACAGGGGGACCGGGGAGCTGTTTTTT	CASSVSRDRGTGELFF
TRBJ1-1	13	TRBV6-5	.	.	TGTGCCAGCAGTGGACAGTTGAGCACTGAAGCTTTCTTT	CASSGQLSTEAFF
TRBJ1-1	14	TRBV2	.	.	TGTGCCAGCATACCAAGGCAAGGGGGCACTGAAGCTTTCTTT	CASIPRQGGTEAFF
TRBJ1-2	13	TRBV4-1	.	once	TGCGCCAGCAGCCAATCTCCGGGGGATGGCTACACCTTC	CASSQSPGDGYTF
TRBJ2-3	16	TRBV9	TRBD2	.	TGTGCCAGCAGCGTAGCTACTAGCGTCGGAACAGATACGCAGTATTTT	CASSVATSVGTDTQYF
TRBJ2-5	14	TRBV7-2	TRBD2	.	TGTGCCAGCAGCTTAGTAGCGGGGGGCGAGACCCAGTACTTC	CASSLVAGGETQYF
TRBJ1-5	19	TRBV19	TRBD1	.	TGTGCCAGTAGTATTCATTGGGGGACAGTAGATCTTCCCAATCAGCCCCAGCATTTT	CASSIHWGTVDLPNQPQHF
TRBJ2-3	17	TRBV4-1	TRBD2	.	TGCGCCAGCAGCCGGAATGTTGGACTAGCGGGCACAGATACGCAGTATTTT	CASSRNVGLAGTDTQYF